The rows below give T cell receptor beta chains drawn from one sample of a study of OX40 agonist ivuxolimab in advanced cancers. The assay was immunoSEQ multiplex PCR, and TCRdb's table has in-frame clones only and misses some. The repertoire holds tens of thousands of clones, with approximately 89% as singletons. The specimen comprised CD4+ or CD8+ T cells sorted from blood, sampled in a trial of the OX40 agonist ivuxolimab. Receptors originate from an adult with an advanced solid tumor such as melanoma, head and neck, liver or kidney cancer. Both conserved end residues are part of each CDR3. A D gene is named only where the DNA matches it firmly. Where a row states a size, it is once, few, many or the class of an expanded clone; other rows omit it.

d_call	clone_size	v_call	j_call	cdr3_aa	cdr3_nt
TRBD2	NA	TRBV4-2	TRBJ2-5	CASSSGLAGVATQYF	TGTGCCAGCAGCTCCGGACTAGCGGGAGTCGCGACCCAGTACTTC
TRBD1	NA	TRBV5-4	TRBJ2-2	CASSSGTGVGGELFF	TGTGCCAGCAGCTCCGGGACAGGGGTGGGCGGGGAGCTGTTTTTT
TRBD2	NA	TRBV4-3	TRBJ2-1	CASSGKREFYNEQFF	TGCGCCAGCAGCGGGAAGCGGGAGTTCTACAATGAGCAGTTCTTC
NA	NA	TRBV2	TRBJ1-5	CASRADSNQPQHF	TGTGCCAGCAGGGCGGACAGCAATCAGCCCCAGCATTTT
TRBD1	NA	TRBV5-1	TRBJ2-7	CASSLRDSSYEQYF	TGCGCCAGCAGCCTACGGGACAGCTCCTACGAGCAGTACTTC
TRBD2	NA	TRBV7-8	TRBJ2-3	CASSFWTSGSTDTQYF	TGTGCCAGCAGCTTTTGGACTAGCGGGAGTACAGATACGCAGTATTTT
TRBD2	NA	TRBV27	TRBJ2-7	CASSSPSGDYEQYF	TGTGCCAGCAGTTCCCCTAGCGGAGACTACGAGCAGTACTTC
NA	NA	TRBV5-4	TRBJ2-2	CASSAKGSGELFF	TGTGCCAGCAGCGCAAAGGGGTCCGGGGAGCTGTTTTTT
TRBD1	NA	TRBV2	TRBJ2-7	CASSNQGATYEQYF	TGTGCCAGCAGCAACCAGGGGGCCACCTACGAGCAGTACTTC
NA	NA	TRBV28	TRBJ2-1	CASSLLAGSNEQFF	TGTGCCAGCAGTTTGTTGGCGGGGAGTAATGAGCAGTTCTTC
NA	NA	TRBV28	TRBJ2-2	CASSLSGDTGELFF	TGTGCCAGCAGTTTAAGCGGCGACACCGGGGAGCTGTTTTTT
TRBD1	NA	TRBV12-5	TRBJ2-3	CASGLGQGAADTQYF	TGTGCTAGTGGACTAGGACAGGGGGCGGCAGATACGCAGTATTTT
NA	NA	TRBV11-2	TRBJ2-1	CASSLDHGPNNEQFF	TGTGCCAGCAGCTTAGATCACGGCCCGAACAATGAGCAGTTCTTC
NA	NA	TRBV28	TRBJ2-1	CASSFRRPSLSSYNEQFF	TGTGCCAGCAGTTTCCGGAGACCTAGCCTGAGCTCCTACAATGAGCAGTTCTTC
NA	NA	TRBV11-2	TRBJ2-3	CASSFRRTDTQYF	TGTGCCAGCAGCTTTAGGCGGACGGATACGCAGTATTTT
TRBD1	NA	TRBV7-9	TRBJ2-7	CASSPYRDSSYEQYF	TGTGCCAGCAGCCCGTACAGGGACAGCTCCTACGAGCAGTACTTC
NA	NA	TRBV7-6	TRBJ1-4	CASRASGGEKLFF	TGTGCCAGCAGAGCATCCGGAGGCGAAAAACTGTTTTTT
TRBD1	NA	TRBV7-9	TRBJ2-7	CASSPRGTEEQYF	TGTGCCAGCAGCCCCAGGGGGACAGAAGAGCAGTACTTC
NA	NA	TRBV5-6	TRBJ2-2	CASSRRVQDYTGELFF	TGTGCCAGCAGCCGTAGGGTTCAGGACTACACCGGGGAGCTGTTTTTT
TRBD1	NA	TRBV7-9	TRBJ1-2	CASGTGANYGYTF	TGTGCATCAGGGACAGGAGCTAACTATGGCTACACCTTC
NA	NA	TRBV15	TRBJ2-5	CATSRLPHRGGQETQYF	TGTGCCACCAGCAGACTCCCTCACAGGGGAGGTCAAGAGACCCAGTACTTC
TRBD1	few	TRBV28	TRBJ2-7	CASSLSGTVSYEQYF	TGTGCCAGCAGTTTATCCGGGACAGTTTCCTACGAGCAGTACTTC
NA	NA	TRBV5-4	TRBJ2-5	CASSLVGQGKDQETQYF	TGTGCCAGCAGCTTGGTGGGGCAGGGGAAGGACCAAGAGACCCAGTACTTC
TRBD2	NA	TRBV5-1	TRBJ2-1	CASSLLSSGSSEQFF	TGCGCCAGCAGCTTGCTGTCTAGCGGGAGTAGTGAGCAGTTCTTC
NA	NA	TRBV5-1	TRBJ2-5	CASSLALAEETQYF	TGCGCCAGCAGCTTGGCTCTAGCCGAAGAGACCCAGTACTTC
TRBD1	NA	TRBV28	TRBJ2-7	CASRPDREAYEQYF	TGTGCCAGCAGGCCGGACAGGGAAGCCTACGAGCAGTACTTC
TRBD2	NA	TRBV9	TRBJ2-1	CASSGSGSGYNEQFF	TGTGCCAGCAGCGGTAGCGGGAGCGGCTACAATGAGCAGTTCTTC
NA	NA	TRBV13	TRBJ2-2	CASTPGAGELFF	TGTGCCAGCACCCCCGGCGCCGGGGAGCTGTTTTTT
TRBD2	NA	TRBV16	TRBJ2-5	CASSQPGLVQETQYF	TGTGCCAGCAGCCAACCGGGACTAGTCCAAGAGACCCAGTACTTC
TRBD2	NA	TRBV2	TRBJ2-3	CASSGTSGSDTQYF	TGTGCCAGCAGCGGGACTAGCGGGAGTGATACGCAGTATTTT
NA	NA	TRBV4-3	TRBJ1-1	CASSQETGPNTEAFF	TGCGCCAGCAGCCAAGAGACAGGCCCAAACACTGAAGCTTTCTTT
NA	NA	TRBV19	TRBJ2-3	CASSIGVAGDTQYF	TGTGCCAGTAGTATAGGGGTAGCAGGAGATACGCAGTATTTT
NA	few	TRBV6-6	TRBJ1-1	CASSYSLSEAFF	TGTGCCAGCAGTTACTCCCTTTCGGAAGCTTTCTTT
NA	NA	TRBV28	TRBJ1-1	CASSSVLFTEAFF	TGTGCCAGCAGTTCCGTCCTGTTCACTGAAGCTTTCTTT
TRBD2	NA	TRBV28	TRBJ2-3	CASTQTSGRADTQYF	TGTGCCAGCACTCAGACTAGCGGGAGGGCAGATACGCAGTATTTT
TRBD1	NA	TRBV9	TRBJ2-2	CASSVVPGGYKNTGELFF	TGTGCCAGCAGCGTAGTACCAGGGGGATACAAGAACACCGGGGAGCTGTTTTTT
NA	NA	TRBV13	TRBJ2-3	CASSLIKDTQYF	TGTGCCAGCAGCTTAATCAAAGATACGCAGTATTTT
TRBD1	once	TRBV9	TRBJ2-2	CASSAGQGANTGELFF	TGTGCCAGCAGCGCAGGACAGGGGGCGAACACCGGGGAGCTGTTTTTT
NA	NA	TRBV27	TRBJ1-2	CASSLGVSDRLGYTF	TGTGCCAGCAGTTTAGGGGTCTCGGACCGGCTTGGCTACACCTTC
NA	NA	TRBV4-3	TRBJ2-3	CASSQDEGSQDTQYF	TGCGCCAGCAGCCAAGATGAGGGGTCTCAAGATACGCAGTATTTT
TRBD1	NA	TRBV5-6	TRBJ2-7	CASSLPGQASYEQYF	TGTGCCAGCAGCTTACCGGGACAGGCCTCCTACGAGCAGTACTTC
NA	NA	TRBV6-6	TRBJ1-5	CASSRTHEEPQHF	TGTGCCAGCAGTCGGACCCATGAGGAGCCCCAGCATTTT
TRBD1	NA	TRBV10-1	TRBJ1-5	CASTTGDRWQPQHF	TGCGCCAGTACGACAGGGGATCGGTGGCAGCCCCAGCATTTT
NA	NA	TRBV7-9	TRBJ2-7	CASSLAATSSYEQYF	TGTGCCAGCAGCTTAGCGGCGACTAGCTCCTACGAGCAGTACTTC
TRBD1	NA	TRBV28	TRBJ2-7	CASSFLIHKQGTGSTYEQYF	TGTGCCAGCAGTTTCCTTATTCACAAACAGGGGACGGGAAGCACCTACGAGCAGTACTTC
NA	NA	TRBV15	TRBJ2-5	CATSREQGLTIQETQYF	TGTGCCACCAGCAGAGAGCAGGGTTTAACGATTCAAGAGACCCAGTACTTC
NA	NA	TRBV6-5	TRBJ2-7	CASSYSLGQRTYEQYF	TGTGCCAGCAGTTACTCCTTGGGGCAGAGGACCTACGAGCAGTACTTC
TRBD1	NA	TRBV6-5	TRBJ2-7	CASSTDRGLLQEQYF	TGTGCCAGCAGTACCGACAGGGGGCTACTTCAAGAGCAGTACTTC
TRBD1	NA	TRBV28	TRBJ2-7	CASSSDRGYEQYF	TGTGCCAGCAGTTCCGACAGGGGCTACGAGCAGTACTTC